A selection of T cell receptor beta chains follows, all from one sample in a study of blood T cell repertoires in COVID-19. Assay: immunoSEQ multiplex PCR; the TCRdb copy retains only in-frame clones and omits some. The repertoire holds 240,000 or so clones, with around 87% as singletons. What was sequenced was PBMCs or T cells enriched from blood (not recorded which). The origin of the receptors is a woman in her 40s with acute COVID-19. Each CDR3 is given with its conserved first and last residue. D genes are given only for firm matches. Clone size is stated in some rows and not others, as once, few, many or a class when expanded.

TGTGCCAGCAGCGCCAGCGGGAATTACAATGAGCAGTTCTTC CASSASGNYNEQFF TRBJ2-1 TRBD2 TRBV9 .
TGTGCCAGCAGTAACTCGGCCAGCGGGACTGAGCAGTTCTTC CASSNSASGTEQFF TRBJ2-1 TRBD2 TRBV2 few
TGTGCCAGCAGTCGACAGAAATCCTACAATGAGCAGTTCTTC CASSRQKSYNEQFF TRBJ2-1 . TRBV13 .
TGCGCCAGCAGCTTGGGGTGGGGATCATACAGCGGGAGCGGCAATGAGCAGTTCTTC CASSLGWGSYSGSGNEQFF TRBJ2-1 TRBD2 TRBV5-1 .
TGTGCCAGCTCACCTCAGGGAGGGACGAACACCGGGGAGCTGTTTTTT CASSPQGGTNTGELFF TRBJ2-2 TRBD2 TRBV18 .
TGTGCCAGCAGTCCGAATAGCTACGAGCAGTACTTC CASSPNSYEQYF TRBJ2-7 . TRBV12-3/TRBV12-4 .
TGTGCCACCAGCCTCGACAGGGGACGCACAGATACGCAGTATTTT CATSLDRGRTDTQYF TRBJ2-3 TRBD1 TRBV15 .
TGTGCCAGCTCACCCGTTACAGGGATTTTTGAGCAGTTCTTC CASSPVTGIFEQFF TRBJ2-1 . TRBV18 .
TGCGCCAGCAGCGCCGGACAGGGGAACACCGGGGAGCTGTTTTTT CASSAGQGNTGELFF TRBJ2-2 TRBD1 TRBV5-1 .
TGTGCCATCAGTGAGACCAGGGCCTCTGGGGCCAACGTCCTGACTTTC CAISETRASGANVLTF TRBJ2-6 . TRBV10-3 .
TGTGCCAGCAGCAGCGGACTAGCGGGAGGATTCACAGATACGCAGTATTTT CASSSGLAGGFTDTQYF TRBJ2-3 TRBD2 TRBV3-1/TRBV3-2 .
TGTGCCAGCAGCCCGCAGGGAACACTCCACTACGAGCAGTACTTC CASSPQGTLHYEQYF TRBJ2-7 . TRBV7-2 once
TGCGCCAGCAGCCAATCGGGACAGGGTGGCGAGCAGTACTTC CASSQSGQGGEQYF TRBJ2-7 TRBD1 TRBV5-1 once
TGTGCCAGCACCCCAGTCCGGGATGGAGGGGAGCTGTTTTTT CASTPVRDGGELFF TRBJ2-2 . TRBV6-2/TRBV6-3 .
TGTGCCAGCAGTCCACCTGGGGGCGGCTATGGCTACACCTTC CASSPPGGGYGYTF TRBJ1-2 . TRBV6-5 .
TGCGCCAGCAGCTTGGAGGCAGGGGGCAGGGAGGCTTTCTTT CASSLEAGGREAFF TRBJ1-1 TRBD1 TRBV5-1 once
TGTGCCAGCAGGGACACAGGGACCCCCTCCTACGAGCAGTACTTC CASRDTGTPSYEQYF TRBJ2-7 . TRBV25-1 .
TGTGCCTGGAGTCGGGTTAGCAATCAGCCCCAGCATTTT CAWSRVSNQPQHF TRBJ1-5 . TRBV30 .
TGTGCCTCCCTCTCCTTTAGCGGGAGGGCCCTGAATGAGCAGTTCTTC CASLSFSGRALNEQFF TRBJ2-1 TRBD2 TRBV30 .
TGTGCCAGCAGTTTAGGGGACAGGTCCTACGAGCAGTACTTC CASSLGDRSYEQYF TRBJ2-7 TRBD1 TRBV28 .
TGTGCCAGCAGTCTAGTGACAGGGGACGCAGATCAAAAACTGTTTTTT CASSLVTGDADQKLFF TRBJ1-4 TRBD1 TRBV2 medium-sized
TGTGCCAGCAGTCCCCTTAACAGGGGTTATAGCGGGAGAGAGTACGAGCAGTACTTC CASSPLNRGYSGREYEQYF TRBJ2-7 TRBD2 TRBV6-6 .